The rows below give T cell receptor beta chains drawn from one sample of a study of tumor and adjacent non-tumor tissue in lung cancer. TCRdb fed the multiplex PCR reads into MiXCR, producing one record per CDR3 protein. This sample has about 120,000 distinct CDR3 sequences, with around 82% found just once. The sample taken for sequencing was lung tumor tissue. These receptors all come from an older man with non-small cell lung cancer. The CDR3 runs from the conserved cysteine through the conserved F or W. D genes are given only for firm matches. Some rows have no size entry. The others give once, few or many, or a class for an expanded clone.

size | D | J | V | CDR3 | DNA
once | TRBD1 | TRBJ1-4 | TRBV6-1 | CASSHPTGGLREKMFF | TGTGCCAGCAGTCATCCGACAGGGGGCTTAAGGGAAAAAATGTTTTTT
large | TRBD1 | TRBJ2-3 | TRBV11-2 | CASSSQGFSDTQYF | TGTGCCAGCAGCTCACAGGGGTTCTCAGATACGCAGTATTTT
- | - | TRBJ2-5 | TRBV5-1 | CASNPQETQYF | TGCGCCAGCAACCCGCAAGAGACCCAGTACTTC
medium-sized | TRBD2 | TRBJ2-2 | TRBV14 | CASRRTSGANTGELFF | TGTGCCAGCAGGCGAACTAGCGGAGCGAACACCGGGGAGCTGTTTTTT
- | - | TRBJ1-2 | TRBV29-1 | CSVISNYSYTF | TGCAGCGTGATTTCCAACTATAGCTACACCTTT
- | - | TRBJ2-5 | TRBV29-1 | CGVGEGGETQYF | TGCGGCGTTGGAGAAGGGGGAGAGACCCAGTACTTC
many | TRBD2 | TRBJ2-2 | TRBV6-1 | CASWSGGASGELFF | TGTGCCAGCTGGAGCGGGGGGGCCTCCGGGGAGCTGTTTTTT
- | - | TRBJ2-1 | TRBV4-3 | CASSQDPAGVEYDEQLF | TGCGCCAGCAGCCAAGACCCAGCAGGAGTTGAATACGATGAGCAGCTCTTC
- | - | TRBJ2-1 | TRBV4-2 | CASSGVNNNEQFF | TGTGCCAGCAGCGGAGTGAATAACAATGAGCAGTTCTTC
- | - | TRBJ1-2 | TRBV29-1 | CSVVTAYGYTF | TGCAGCGTTGTGACAGCTTATGGCTACACCTTC
- | - | TRBJ2-4 | TRBV11-2 | CASSLMGTLDIQYF | TGTGCTAGCAGCTTAATGGGTACACTAGACATTCAGTACTTC
- | TRBD2 | TRBJ2-5 | TRBV11-1 | CASSLVREGSQYF | TGTGCCAGCAGCTTAGTGCGGGAGGGATCTCAATACTTC
- | - | TRBJ1-1 | TRBV11-3 | CASSPATVRDTEAFF | TGTGCCAGTAGCCCCGCCACCGTAAGGGACACTGAAGCTTTCTTT
- | - | TRBJ2-7 | TRBV6-2/TRBV6-3 | CASSPLGIRGGPHSYGQCF | TGTGCCAGCAGTCCCCTGGGCATAAGGGGCGGCCCTCATTCCTACGGGCAGTGCTTC